Below, 7 T cell receptor beta chains from the same sample are listed, as sequenced in a study of blood T cells in healthy people across ages. Combining a sample-barcoded 5' primer with a J-beta primer mix, a second PCR ran for roughly 6 to 12 cycles. TCRdb recomputed calls from the 5' RACE reads with MiXCR, one row per CDR3 protein. This repertoire shows some 1,500,000 distinct CDR3 sequences, 35% to 45% found once; its top ten account for over 3.5%. Sequencing was done on a sample of blood. These receptors were collected from a young woman in good health.

The rearrangement joins TRBV2 to TRBJ2-7; D is ambiguous. V was trimmed by 6 bases and J by 6 bases, leaving 12 bases between them. This CDR3 spans 12 amino acids. In germline, CDR1 is SNHLY, CDR2 FYNNEI. CDR3 nucleotides: TGTGCCAGCAGCCCAGGCTGGGTCGAGCAGTACTTC. Translating gives CASSPGWVEQYF.

This clonotype was picked up many times. V gene TRBV12-3 or TRBV12-4 combines with J gene TRBJ2-1; D unclear. V was trimmed by 6 bases and J by 4 bases, leaving 13 bases between them. The CDR3 has 14 residues. CDR3 region: CASSPGAAYNEQFF. The CDR3 DNA reads as TGTGCCAGCAGCCCTGGAGCCGCTTACAATGAGCAGTTCTTC.

V usage is TRBV20-1 and J usage is TRBJ2-7; tentatively, D is TRBD1 (6 bases). CDR1 and CDR2 from the germline V gene are DFQATT and SNEGSKA (reference sequence). The CDR3 length is 14 residues. V gave up 3 bases and J gave up 1 base, with 13 bases separating them. CDR3: CSASAGAGSYEQYF. CDR3 nucleotide sequence: TGCAGTGCTAGTGCAGGGGCCGGGTCCTACGAGCAGTACTTC.

This clonotype has a handful of counts. The chain is built from TRBV4-3 and TRBJ2-3; tentatively, D is TRBD1 or TRBD2 (5 bases each). Germline V gives CDR1 LGHNA, CDR2 YSLEER. Deletions cut 4 bases from V and 2 bases from J, with 13 bases between. The CDR3 is made up of 15 amino acids. CDR3 in DNA: TGCGCCAGCAGCCTCCGGGACCCCGTCACAGATACGCAGTATTTT. Translating it yields CASSLRDPVTDTQYF.

The J gene is TRBJ2-7, the V gene TRBV5-5; 7 bases align to TRBD1. This CDR3 contains 16 residues. Germline CDR1 is SGHKS and CDR2 is YYEKEE (reference sequence). V lost 0 bases to trimming and J lost 5 bases; unmatched junction nucleotides: 11. CDR3 DNA: TGTGCCAGCAGCTTGGGCTTAAACAGGGGTCCCCACGAGCAGTACTTC. This sequence encodes CASSLGLNRGPHEQYF.

This clonotype was counted a few times. The rearrangement joins TRBV2 to TRBJ1-1; 7 bases agree with TRBD1. V dropped 9 bases and J dropped 11; count of bases not matched to a gene: 12. There are 12 residues in the CDR3. Germline lookup yields CDR1 SNHLY and CDR2 FYNNEI. The CDR3 DNA sequence: TGTGCCAGGGGGACAGCCTGGCTTAACGCTTTCTTT. This sequence encodes CARGTAWLNAFF.

This clonotype was counted a few times. The genes are TRBV7-2 and TRBJ2-1; tentative D call: TRBD2 (5 bases). The CDR3 has 16 amino acids. The V and J ends lost 4 bases and 9 bases respectively, with 22 bases between them. Germline loops: CDR1 SGHTA, CDR2 FQGNSA. CDR3 sequence (DNA): TGTGCCAGCAGCTCCCTCGTGGGCGGGTTACATCCTGAGCAGTTCTTC. It translates to CASSSLVGGLHPEQFF.